This TCR beta chain originates from a study of T cells in women clearing cervical HPV infection. Study background: For cases, blood was sampled a median roughly 150 days after lesion detection, interquartile range roughly 85 to 200 days.

immunoSEQ multiplex PCR used an average of 1200 ng genomic DNA. TCRdb's table, derived via immunoSEQ multiplex PCR, lists solely in-frame clones and lacks some. In all, the sample yields tens of thousands of clones. General study findings and limits: Richness plus V gene abundances separated cases from controls with AUC roughly 0.88. Timing of associations relative to infection is unclear; T-cell subsets were not isolated.

Remarks on this clone: The antigen is undetermined. The junction differs from germline at one of its ends, possibly a read error. The same CDR3 is also encoded by other DNA sequences in this sample.

This receptor was obtained from a woman aged 18 to 75 with a cervical HPV16 infection that either progressed to CIN3+ or cleared (not recorded which). The sequencing input was blood buffy coat.

The CDR3 protein is CASRPIGQENTIYF. CDR3 DNA (partial): TGTGCCAGCAGACCCATCGGACAGGAAAACACG. The rearrangement joins TRBV5-6 to TRBJ1-3, with TRBD1 identical over 7 bases. The read stops 3 residues short of the end of the CDR3; the missing end is completed from the germline J gene. The CDR3 covers 14 residues. Germline V CDR1 and CDR2: SGHDT, YYEEEE.